The clone carrying this T cell receptor (beta chain) was observed a handful of times. An end of the junction differs from the germline gene, which may be a read error. The data were taken from a study of blood T cell repertoires in COVID-19. Some clones are missing from TCRdb's copy, which holds only in-frame ones; the method was immunoSEQ multiplex PCR. In the table there are hundreds of thousands of clones, roughly 90% of which are singletons. This CDR3 spans 12 amino acids. Germline values: CDR1 SGHNT, CDR2 YYREEE (reference sequence). Recovered participants had two consecutive negative NP/OP PCR tests, healthcare professional clearance, or symptom resolution.

The chain employs TRBV5-4 and TRBJ2-7; 9 nucleotides agree with TRBD1. Sequencing input: PBMCs or T cells enriched from blood (not recorded which). The clonotype comes from a man between 60 and 75 years old who had recovered from COVID-19. This CDR3 is CASSLTGGEEYF. In DNA form, the CDR3 reads TGTGCCAGCAGCCTAACAGGGGGCGAGGAGTACTTC.